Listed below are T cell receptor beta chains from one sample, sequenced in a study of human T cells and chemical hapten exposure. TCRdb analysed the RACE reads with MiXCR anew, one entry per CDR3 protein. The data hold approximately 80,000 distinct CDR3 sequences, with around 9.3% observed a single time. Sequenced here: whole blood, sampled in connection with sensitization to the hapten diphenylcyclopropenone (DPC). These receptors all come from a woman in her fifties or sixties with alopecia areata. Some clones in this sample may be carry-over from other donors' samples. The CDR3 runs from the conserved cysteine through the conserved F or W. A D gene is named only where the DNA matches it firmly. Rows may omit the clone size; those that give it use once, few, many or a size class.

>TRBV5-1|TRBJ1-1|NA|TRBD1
CASNGQGVGTEAFF
TGCGCCAGCAACGGACAGGGAGTGGGCACTGAAGCTTTCTTT
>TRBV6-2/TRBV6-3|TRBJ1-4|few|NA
CASNRQTATNEKLFF
TGTGCCAGCAACAGACAGACAGCAACTAATGAAAAACTGTTTTTT
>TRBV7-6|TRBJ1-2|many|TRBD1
CASSSIAEDRGGGYTF
TGTGCCAGCAGCTCTATAGCAGAGGACAGGGGTGGTGGCTACACCTTC
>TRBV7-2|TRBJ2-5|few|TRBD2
CASSLDMWEGRETQYF
TGTGCCAGCAGCTTAGATATGTGGGAGGGCCGGGAGACCCAGTACTTC
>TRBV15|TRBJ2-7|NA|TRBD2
CATSREREGQYEQYF
TGTGCCACCAGCAGAGAGCGGGAGGGCCAGTACGAGCAGTACTTC
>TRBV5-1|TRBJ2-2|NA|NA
CASSLDPTIANTGELFF
TGCGCCAGCAGCTTGGACCCGACAATCGCGAACACCGGGGAGCTGTTTTTT
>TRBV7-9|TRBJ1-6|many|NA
CASSPTSNSPLHF
TGTGCCAGCAGCCCGACTAGTAATTCACCCCTCCACTTT
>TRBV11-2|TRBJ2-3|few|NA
CASSPTGGLAGVTDTQYF
TGTGCCAGCAGCCCCACAGGGGGCTTAGCGGGAGTTACAGATACGCAGTATTTT
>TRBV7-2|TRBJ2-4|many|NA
CASSLMFGRELAKNIQYF
TGTGCCAGCAGCTTAATGTTTGGGCGGGAACTAGCCAAAAACATTCAGTACTTC
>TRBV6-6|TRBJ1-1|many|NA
CASSPRGAENTEAFF
TGTGCCAGCAGTCCCCGTGGGGCTGAGAACACTGAAGCTTTCTTT
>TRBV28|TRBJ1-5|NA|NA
CASSPQLGHQPQHF
TGTGCCAGCAGTCCACAATTGGGTCATCAGCCCCAGCATTTT
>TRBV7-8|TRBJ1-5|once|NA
CASSLKWVRGSNQPQHF
TGTGCCAGCAGCTTAAAATGGGTCCGGGGTAGCAATCAGCCCCAGCATTTT
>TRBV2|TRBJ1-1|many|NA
CASTNVMNTEAFF
TGTGCCAGCACAAACGTTATGAACACTGAAGCTTTCTTT
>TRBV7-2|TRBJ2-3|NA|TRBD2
CASSPFGGGPQDTQYF
TGTGCCAGCAGCCCTTTCGGGGGAGGGCCCCAAGATACGCAGTATTTT
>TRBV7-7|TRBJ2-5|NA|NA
CASSPGQETQYF
TGTGCCAGCAGCCCGGGCCAAGAGACCCAGTACTTC
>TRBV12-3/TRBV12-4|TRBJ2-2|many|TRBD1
CASTTHRGDTGELFF
TGTGCCAGCACCACCCACAGGGGCGACACCGGGGAGCTGTTTTTT
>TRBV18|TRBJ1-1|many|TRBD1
CASSQRQGEGAEAFF
TGTGCCAGCTCGCAGAGACAGGGGGAGGGGGCTGAAGCTTTCTTT
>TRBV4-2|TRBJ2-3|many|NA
CASSQGVRGEADTQYF
TGTGCCAGCAGCCAAGGTGTCAGGGGGGAAGCAGATACGCAGTATTTT
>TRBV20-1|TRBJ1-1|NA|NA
CSASRGDSEYTEAFF
TGCAGTGCTAGTAGGGGGGATTCGGAATACACTGAAGCTTTCTTT
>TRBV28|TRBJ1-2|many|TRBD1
CASSRTGRGYTF
TGTGCCAGCAGCCGGACAGGGCGCGGCTACACCTTC
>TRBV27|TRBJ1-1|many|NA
CASSFWGKNTEAFF
TGTGCCAGCAGTTTTTGGGGAAAGAACACTGAAGCTTTCTTT
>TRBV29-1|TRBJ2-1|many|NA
CSVAGRNNEQFF
TGCAGCGTTGCCGGGAGAAACAATGAGCAGTTCTTC
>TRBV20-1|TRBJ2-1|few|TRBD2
CSARRASGTSNEQFF
TGCAGTGCTAGACGGGCTAGCGGGACTTCAAATGAGCAGTTCTTC
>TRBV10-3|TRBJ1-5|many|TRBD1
CAISEAQGKNQPQHF
TGTGCCATCAGTGAGGCACAGGGGAAGAATCAGCCCCAGCATTTT
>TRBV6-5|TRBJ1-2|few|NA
CASSRRLVDGYTF
TGTGCCAGCAGCCGCAGGCTGGTCGATGGCTACACCTTC
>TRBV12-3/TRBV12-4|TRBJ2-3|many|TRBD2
CASSLSSGADTQYF
TGTGCCAGCAGTTTATCTAGCGGGGCAGATACGCAGTATTTT
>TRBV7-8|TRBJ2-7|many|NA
CASSSHPGTDLSGIPYEQYF
TGTGCCAGCAGCTCACACCCCGGGACAGACCTTAGCGGGATCCCCTACGAGCAGTACTTC